This T cell receptor beta chain was obtained from a study of blood T cell repertoires in COVID-19. Generated by immunoSEQ multiplex PCR, the TCRdb table keeps only in-frame clones and is missing some. The sample gives 150,000 to 200,000 clones, more than 75% of which show up once; less than 5.5% is in the top ten. CDR1 is SGHVS and CDR2 is FQNEAQ in the germline V gene. This CDR3 comprises 14 residues. The V and J ends lost 7 bases and 9 bases respectively, with 16 bases between them. The source of this sequence is a human donor in a cohort sampled during active COVID-19. This sequence joins TRBV7-8 and TRBJ1-6; D might be TRBD1 (6 bases). The sample consisted of peripheral blood. The CDR3 is CASTVRGGGSPLHF. The CDR3 coding sequence is TGTGCCAGCACCGTTAGGGGGGGCGGTTCACCCCTCCACTTT.